This is a list of T cell receptor beta chains from one sample in a study of T cells in Graves' hyperthyroidism and ophthalmopathy. TCRdb independently ran MiXCR on the multiplex PCR reads; one entry per CDR3 protein. The profile shows 300,000 to 450,000 distinct CDR3 sequences, about 13% of them singletons. The sequenced material came from blood. These receptors all come from a man aged 25 to 40 with Graves' hyperthyroidism that later progressed to Graves' ophthalmopathy. Each CDR3 is given with its conserved first and last residue. The order of the fields is V gene, D gene, clone size, J gene, CDR3 protein, CDR3 DNA. The D gene is left open where the match is weak. Clone size is not always given. Where it is, it says once, few, many or a class for expanded clones.

V gene: TRBV9; D gene: TRBD2; clone size: NA; J gene: TRBJ2-1; CDR3 protein: CASSVGTSVRNEQFF; CDR3 DNA: TGTGCCAGCAGCGTAGGTACTAGCGTTAGGAATGAGCAGTTCTTC
V gene: TRBV20-1; D gene: TRBD1; clone size: NA; J gene: TRBJ1-4; CDR3 protein: CSAAQGAPEKLFF; CDR3 DNA: TGCAGTGCTGCACAGGGGGCGCCTGAAAAACTGTTTTTT
V gene: TRBV12-3/TRBV12-4; D gene: TRBD1; clone size: many; J gene: TRBJ2-7; CDR3 protein: CASSKHRGRSYEQYF; CDR3 DNA: TGTGCCAGCAGTAAACACAGGGGCAGGAGCTACGAGCAGTACTTC
V gene: TRBV20-1; D gene: NA; clone size: few; J gene: TRBJ1-4; CDR3 protein: CSAGSGRNEKLFF; CDR3 DNA: TGCAGTGCTGGTTCAGGGCGGAATGAAAAACTGTTTTTT
V gene: TRBV20-1; D gene: TRBD1; clone size: few; J gene: TRBJ1-2; CDR3 protein: CSASSGQGGGYTF; CDR3 DNA: TGCAGTGCTAGCTCGGGACAGGGAGGTGGCTACACCTTC
V gene: TRBV30; D gene: TRBD1; clone size: many; J gene: TRBJ1-2; CDR3 protein: CAWSGQGGYGYTF; CDR3 DNA: TGTGCCTGGAGTGGACAGGGCGGATATGGCTACACCTTC
V gene: TRBV5-1; D gene: NA; clone size: NA; J gene: TRBJ2-6; CDR3 protein: CASRELSGANVLTF; CDR3 DNA: TGCGCCAGCAGGGAACTCTCTGGGGCCAACGTCCTGACTTTC
V gene: TRBV29-1; D gene: NA; clone size: few; J gene: TRBJ2-7; CDR3 protein: CSVETQFNEVEQYF; CDR3 DNA: TGCAGCGTTGAAACCCAATTTAATGAGGTCGAGCAGTACTTC
V gene: TRBV12-3/TRBV12-4; D gene: TRBD1; clone size: few; J gene: TRBJ2-2; CDR3 protein: CASSWTGANTGELFF; CDR3 DNA: TGTGCCAGCAGTTGGACAGGCGCGAACACCGGGGAGCTGTTTTTT
V gene: TRBV6-2/TRBV6-3; D gene: NA; clone size: few; J gene: TRBJ2-5; CDR3 protein: CASTDQGGGKTQYF; CDR3 DNA: TGTGCCAGCACCGACCAGGGGGGTGGAAAGACCCAGTACTTC
V gene: TRBV28; D gene: NA; clone size: many; J gene: TRBJ1-4; CDR3 protein: CASSSGTVIEKLFF; CDR3 DNA: TGTGCCAGCAGTTCCGGGACGGTAATTGAAAAACTGTTTTTT
V gene: TRBV20-1; D gene: TRBD1; clone size: few; J gene: TRBJ1-1; CDR3 protein: CSAREPKTGNRIGHTEAFF; CDR3 DNA: TGCAGTGCTAGAGAACCCAAGACAGGGAACAGAATCGGCCACACTGAAGCTTTCTTT
V gene: TRBV5-1; D gene: TRBD1; clone size: many; J gene: TRBJ1-1; CDR3 protein: CASSLTGENTEAFF; CDR3 DNA: TGCGCCAGCAGTTTGACAGGGGAGAACACTGAAGCTTTCTTT
V gene: TRBV11-3; D gene: NA; clone size: NA; J gene: TRBJ1-6; CDR3 protein: CASRRGGANSPLHF; CDR3 DNA: TGTGCCAGCAGACGGGGGGGCGCGAATTCACCCCTCCACTTT
V gene: TRBV13; D gene: TRBD1; clone size: many; J gene: TRBJ1-1; CDR3 protein: CASSSRDRMRRAFF; CDR3 DNA: TGTGCCAGCAGCTCCCGGGACAGAATGAGGCGCGCTTTCTTT
V gene: TRBV4-1; D gene: NA; clone size: NA; J gene: TRBJ2-7; CDR3 protein: CASSSNRREQYF; CDR3 DNA: TGCGCCAGCAGCTCCAACCGGCGGGAGCAGTACTTC
V gene: TRBV5-5; D gene: NA; clone size: NA; J gene: TRBJ1-4; CDR3 protein: CASSLVLRPNEKLFF; CDR3 DNA: TGTGCCAGCAGCTTGGTGCTGAGACCAAATGAAAAACTGTTTTTT
V gene: TRBV29-1; D gene: NA; clone size: NA; J gene: TRBJ2-4; CDR3 protein: CSVGRQVAKNIQYF; CDR3 DNA: TGCAGCGTTGGCAGACAGGTTGCCAAAAACATTCAGTACTTC
V gene: TRBV28; D gene: NA; clone size: many; J gene: TRBJ2-7; CDR3 protein: CASSFPLVYEQYF; CDR3 DNA: TGTGCCAGCAGTTTCCCACTGGTCTACGAGCAGTACTTC
V gene: TRBV6-5; D gene: NA; clone size: few; J gene: TRBJ1-2; CDR3 protein: CASSYSGRHYGYTF; CDR3 DNA: TGTGCCAGCAGTTACTCGGGACGGCACTATGGCTACACCTTC
V gene: TRBV6-1; D gene: NA; clone size: many; J gene: TRBJ1-6; CDR3 protein: CASSEGSSSYNSPLHF; CDR3 DNA: TGTGCCAGCAGTGAAGGCAGTAGCTCCTATAATTCACCCCTCCACTTT
V gene: TRBV6-6; D gene: TRBD2; clone size: many; J gene: TRBJ2-7; CDR3 protein: CASSYSSGGSYEQYF; CDR3 DNA: TGTGCCAGCAGTTACTCTAGCGGGGGCTCCTACGAGCAGTACTTC
V gene: TRBV28; D gene: NA; clone size: many; J gene: TRBJ1-5; CDR3 protein: CASSSSVSRKDF; CDR3 DNA: TGTGCCAGCAGTTCCTCGGTATCCAGGAAGGATTTT
V gene: TRBV2; D gene: TRBD2; clone size: many; J gene: TRBJ2-7; CDR3 protein: CASGTSGLYEQYF; CDR3 DNA: TGTGCCAGTGGGACTAGCGGCCTCTACGAGCAGTACTTC
V gene: TRBV4-2; D gene: NA; clone size: NA; J gene: TRBJ1-1; CDR3 protein: CASSQELSEAFF; CDR3 DNA: TGTGCCAGCAGCCAAGAATTATCTGAAGCTTTCTTT
V gene: TRBV13; D gene: NA; clone size: NA; J gene: TRBJ2-6; CDR3 protein: CASSLVALSGANVLTF; CDR3 DNA: TGTGCCAGCAGCTTAGTTGCCTTGTCTGGGGCCAACGTCCTGACTTTC
V gene: TRBV12-3/TRBV12-4; D gene: NA; clone size: NA; J gene: TRBJ2-7; CDR3 protein: CASSLSHSYEQYF; CDR3 DNA: TGTGCCAGCAGTCTTTCCCACAGTTACGAGCAGTACTTC
V gene: TRBV9; D gene: TRBD1; clone size: few; J gene: TRBJ2-7; CDR3 protein: CASSVAGTGLFEQYF; CDR3 DNA: TGTGCCAGCAGCGTAGCTGGGACAGGGTTGTTCGAGCAGTACTTC
V gene: TRBV7-9; D gene: TRBD2; clone size: few; J gene: TRBJ2-7; CDR3 protein: CASSFPGTSGGRSSYEQYF; CDR3 DNA: TGTGCCAGCAGCTTTCCCGGGACTAGCGGGGGCCGTAGCTCCTACGAGCAGTACTTC
V gene: TRBV13; D gene: TRBD1; clone size: few; J gene: TRBJ1-2; CDR3 protein: CASSGTAPLDYGYTF; CDR3 DNA: TGTGCCAGCAGCGGGACAGCGCCCCTTGACTATGGCTACACCTTC
V gene: TRBV3-1; D gene: TRBD1; clone size: many; J gene: TRBJ1-5; CDR3 protein: CASSQEAGGSNQPQHF; CDR3 DNA: TGTGCCAGCAGCCAAGAGGCAGGGGGGAGCAATCAGCCCCAGCATTTT
V gene: TRBV9; D gene: NA; clone size: few; J gene: TRBJ1-6; CDR3 protein: CASSVAAGRSYNSPLHF; CDR3 DNA: TGTGCCAGCAGCGTAGCGGCAGGGCGCTCCTATAATTCACCCCTCCACTTT
V gene: TRBV30; D gene: NA; clone size: many; J gene: TRBJ2-5; CDR3 protein: CAWSATQETQYF; CDR3 DNA: TGTGCCTGGAGCGCTACACAAGAGACCCAGTACTTC
V gene: TRBV7-8; D gene: TRBD2; clone size: NA; J gene: TRBJ2-3; CDR3 protein: CASTDFLAGGYTQYF; CDR3 DNA: TGTGCCAGCACCGACTTCCTAGCGGGGGGGTATACGCAGTATTTT
V gene: TRBV11-3; D gene: NA; clone size: many; J gene: TRBJ2-3; CDR3 protein: CASSPGDLGTDTQYF; CDR3 DNA: TGTGCCAGCAGCCCAGGGGATCTCGGCACAGATACGCAGTATTTT
V gene: TRBV15; D gene: NA; clone size: NA; J gene: TRBJ1-2; CDR3 protein: CATSRDRGAYGYTF; CDR3 DNA: TGTGCCACCAGCAGAGATCGGGGGGCCTATGGCTACACCTTC
V gene: TRBV11-1; D gene: TRBD1; clone size: many; J gene: TRBJ2-5; CDR3 protein: CASSTGTALQETQYF; CDR3 DNA: TGTGCCAGCAGCACGGGGACAGCCCTCCAAGAGACCCAGTACTTC
V gene: TRBV5-5; D gene: NA; clone size: many; J gene: TRBJ1-5; CDR3 protein: CASSSEAGFRQPQHF; CDR3 DNA: TGTGCCAGCAGCTCCGAGGCGGGGTTCCGGCAGCCCCAGCATTTT
V gene: TRBV7-8; D gene: NA; clone size: NA; J gene: TRBJ2-7; CDR3 protein: CASSSLGQTSSYEQYF; CDR3 DNA: TGTGCCAGCAGCTCACTAGGACAAACAAGCTCCTACGAGCAGTACTTC
V gene: TRBV11-3; D gene: NA; clone size: many; J gene: TRBJ1-3; CDR3 protein: CASSLGTSSTIYF; CDR3 DNA: TGTGCCAGCAGCTTAGGAACCTCGAGCACCATATATTTT
V gene: TRBV6-1; D gene: TRBD2; clone size: few; J gene: TRBJ2-1; CDR3 protein: CAAIGTSGGHPYNEQFF; CDR3 DNA: TGTGCCGCCATTGGGACTAGCGGGGGCCATCCCTACAATGAGCAGTTCTTC
V gene: TRBV28; D gene: TRBD1; clone size: many; J gene: TRBJ1-1; CDR3 protein: CASSLRAGGAVYTEAFF; CDR3 DNA: TGTGCCAGCAGTTTGAGGGCAGGGGGCGCGGTGTACACTGAAGCTTTCTTT
V gene: TRBV28; D gene: NA; clone size: many; J gene: TRBJ1-2; CDR3 protein: CASSLWSVGNQRRRDGYTF; CDR3 DNA: TGTGCCAGCAGTTTATGGTCCGTAGGTAACCAGAGACGCCGGGATGGCTACACCTTC
V gene: TRBV11-1; D gene: TRBD2; clone size: many; J gene: TRBJ2-1; CDR3 protein: CASSTPSGRANEQFF; CDR3 DNA: TGTGCCAGCAGCACCCCTAGCGGGAGGGCGAATGAGCAGTTCTTC
V gene: TRBV12-3/TRBV12-4; D gene: TRBD1; clone size: many; J gene: TRBJ1-4; CDR3 protein: CASIRTGQEKLFF; CDR3 DNA: TGTGCCAGCATCCGGACAGGTCAGGAAAAACTGTTTTTT
V gene: TRBV29-1; D gene: NA; clone size: NA; J gene: TRBJ2-7; CDR3 protein: CSVEGQGGNEQYF; CDR3 DNA: TGCAGCGTTGAAGGTCAGGGTGGGAACGAGCAGTACTTC
V gene: TRBV20-1; D gene: TRBD2; clone size: NA; J gene: TRBJ2-5; CDR3 protein: CSARGLAGGIQETQYF; CDR3 DNA: TGCAGTGCTAGAGGGTTAGCGGGGGGGATCCAAGAGACCCAGTACTTC
V gene: TRBV12-3/TRBV12-4; D gene: NA; clone size: many; J gene: TRBJ2-3; CDR3 protein: CASSPGAVRRTTQYF; CDR3 DNA: TGTGCCAGCAGCCCAGGGGCAGTCCGTCGGACGACGCAGTATTTT
V gene: TRBV7-4; D gene: TRBD1; clone size: many; J gene: TRBJ2-5; CDR3 protein: CASRGQGIQETQYF; CDR3 DNA: TGTGCCAGCAGGGGACAGGGGATACAAGAGACCCAGTACTTC
V gene: TRBV11-3; D gene: TRBD1; clone size: few; J gene: TRBJ1-1; CDR3 protein: CASSLDIGRGLGEPGKTEAFF; CDR3 DNA: TGTGCCAGCAGCTTAGATATAGGAAGGGGGCTCGGAGAACCGGGAAAGACTGAAGCTTTCTTT
V gene: TRBV12-3/TRBV12-4; D gene: NA; clone size: few; J gene: TRBJ2-1; CDR3 protein: CASSLSQADNEQFF; CDR3 DNA: TGTGCCAGCAGTCTATCTCAGGCCGACAATGAGCAGTTCTTC
V gene: TRBV20-1; D gene: TRBD2; clone size: NA; J gene: TRBJ2-5; CDR3 protein: CSARASGVETQYF; CDR3 DNA: TGCAGTGCTAGGGCTAGCGGGGTGGAGACCCAGTACTTC
V gene: TRBV5-5; D gene: NA; clone size: many; J gene: TRBJ2-1; CDR3 protein: CASTWGPSYNEQFF; CDR3 DNA: TGTGCCAGCACATGGGGGCCCTCCTACAATGAGCAGTTCTTC
V gene: TRBV2; D gene: NA; clone size: many; J gene: TRBJ1-6; CDR3 protein: CASTQQGAYSPLHF; CDR3 DNA: TGTGCCAGCACTCAACAGGGCGCCTATTCACCCCTCCACTTT
V gene: TRBV15; D gene: NA; clone size: few; J gene: TRBJ1-1; CDR3 protein: CATSRDITAEAFF; CDR3 DNA: TGTGCCACCAGCAGAGATATAACAGCTGAAGCTTTCTTT
V gene: TRBV12-5; D gene: NA; clone size: many; J gene: TRBJ2-3; CDR3 protein: CASSLGGGLDTQYF; CDR3 DNA: TGTGCTAGCTCCCTAGGGGGGGGCCTGGATACGCAGTATTTT
V gene: TRBV6-1; D gene: NA; clone size: few; J gene: TRBJ1-2; CDR3 protein: CASGPLSMEGGYGYTF; CDR3 DNA: TGTGCCAGCGGCCCCCTCTCAATGGAGGGGGGCTATGGCTACACCTTC
V gene: TRBV6-1; D gene: NA; clone size: many; J gene: TRBJ1-2; CDR3 protein: CASSDRDGPYGYTF; CDR3 DNA: TGTGCCAGCAGTGATCGGGACGGACCCTATGGCTACACCTTC